This T cell receptor (beta chain) was profiled in a study of shared clonotypes between healthy human individuals. Study findings and constraints: The sole specimen, blood, was sampled, and tissue repertoires likely differ. The naive CD4 repertoires of a handful of donors were compared, and around 5.1% of clonotypes were shared. Memory subsets generally showed lower estimated richness than naive subsets.

CD45RO-negative, CCR7-selected cells formed the naive CD8 fraction, which excluded terminally differentiated effector memory CD45RA+ cells. Donors, without exception, were Caucasian adults residing in Nashville, Tennessee. This clone occurred a few times. Its antigen is undetermined. The germline gene is not matched at one end of the junction; a read error may be the cause. The sample carries other DNA sequences with the same CDR3. Measured with immunoSEQ multiplex PCR; TCRdb has only the in-frame clones, and not every one. The table lists around 600,000 clones, around 96% of them singletons, with around 0.12% in the top ten. Germline loops: CDR1 SNHLY, CDR2 FYNNEI. The CDR3 has 10 residues.

Source material: naive CD8+ T cells sorted from blood. This sequence joins TRBV2 and TRBJ2-7; D gene ambiguous. The sequence derives from a woman in her thirties in good health. CDR3 sequence (DNA): TGTGCCAGTAGTGTGCACGAGCAGTACTTC. Translated: CASSVHEQYF.